The rows below give T cell receptor beta chains drawn from one sample of a study of CD8+ T cells in alopecia areata. Produced via immunoSEQ multiplex PCR; TCRdb's table is partial and in-frame only. The sample records fewer than 250,000 clones, around 62% being singletons. The sequences come from CD4+ T cells sorted from blood, collected at week 0. These receptor sequences come from a human donor with alopecia areata. The CDR3 runs from the conserved cysteine through the conserved F or W. A D gene is named only where the DNA matches it firmly. Only part of the rows carry a size: once, few, many, or a class if the clone is expanded.

NA	NA	TRBV30	TRBJ1-2	CAWSLTPAIYGYTF	TGTGCCTGGAGTCTGACACCCGCTATTTATGGCTACACCTTC
NA	NA	TRBV4-2	TRBJ2-5	CASSPTNVPQETQYF	TGTGCCAGCAGCCCCACTAATGTACCCCAAGAGACCCAGTACTTC
once	TRBD1	TRBV7-9	TRBJ1-2	CASSLTTGVGNGYTF	TGTGCCAGCAGCTTAACGACAGGGGTAGGCAATGGCTACACCTTC
NA	NA	TRBV18	TRBJ2-1	CASSLGPYNEQFF	TGTGCCAGCTCACTGGGACCGTACAATGAGCAGTTCTTC
few	TRBD2	TRBV29-1	TRBJ2-3	CSVASGRSDTQYF	TGCAGCGTTGCTAGCGGGAGATCAGATACGCAGTATTTT
few	NA	TRBV7-9	TRBJ1-4	CASSPQAGEKLFF	TGTGCCAGCAGCCCACAGGCGGGGGAAAAACTGTTTTTT
NA	NA	TRBV7-3	TRBJ1-2	CASSLTGQGKENGYTF	TGTGCCAGCAGCTTAACTGGGCAGGGGAAGGAAAATGGCTACACCTTC
NA	NA	TRBV7-3	TRBJ2-3	CASTPGDSTDTQYF	TGTGCCAGCACCCCGGGCGATAGCACAGATACGCAGTATTTT
NA	TRBD2	TRBV7-2	TRBJ2-1	CASSLAGGVSYNEQFF	TGTGCCAGCAGCTTAGCGGGAGGGGTATCCTACAATGAGCAGTTCTTC
NA	TRBD1	TRBV29-1	TRBJ1-2	CSGGTGEGYTF	TGCAGCGGTGGGACAGGGGAAGGCTACACCTTC
NA	NA	TRBV2	TRBJ1-5	CASSDQGLNQPQHF	TGTGCCAGCAGTGATCAGGGTCTGAATCAGCCCCAGCATTTT
few	NA	TRBV29-1	TRBJ2-7	CSVEEKGYSYEQYF	TGCAGCGTTGAAGAAAAGGGGTACTCCTACGAGCAGTACTTC
NA	NA	TRBV9	TRBJ2-3	CASSVEGTHSTDTQYF	TGTGCCAGCAGCGTAGAGGGGACTCATAGCACAGATACGCAGTATTTT
few	NA	TRBV6-1	TRBJ1-6	CASRGFKGQGSPLHF	TGTGCCAGCAGGGGATTTAAGGGGCAGGGGTCACCCCTCCACTTT
NA	NA	TRBV4-1	TRBJ1-4	CASSPKSGAANEKLFF	TGCGCCAGCAGCCCCAAATCAGGGGCAGCTAATGAAAAACTGTTTTTT
NA	TRBD1	TRBV6-1	TRBJ1-5	CASSRRTGVIQPQHF	TGTGCCAGCAGTCGAAGGACAGGGGTTATCCAGCCCCAGCATTTT
few	NA	TRBV21-1	TRBJ1-2	CASSKGDRVLGYTF	TGTGCCAGCAGCAAAGGGGACAGGGTGCTTGGCTACACCTTC
NA	NA	TRBV6-5	TRBJ1-2	CASKPPNYGYTF	TGTGCCAGCAAACCCCCTAACTATGGCTACACCTTC
NA	TRBD2	TRBV6-5	TRBJ2-1	CASSSSGRFGEQFF	TGTGCCAGCAGTTCAAGCGGGAGGTTCGGTGAGCAGTTCTTC
NA	TRBD2	TRBV5-1	TRBJ2-1	CASSLVASGGNEQFF	TGCGCCAGCAGCTTGGTGGCTAGCGGGGGTAATGAGCAGTTCTTC
few	NA	TRBV11-1	TRBJ2-2	CASSPLVGGNTGELFF	TGTGCCAGCAGCCCCCTCGTAGGGGGGAACACCGGGGAGCTGTTTTTT
few	TRBD1	TRBV18	TRBJ2-2	CASSPRFGTERPGELFF	TGTGCCAGCTCACCACGGTTTGGGACAGAAAGACCCGGGGAGCTGTTTTTT
NA	NA	TRBV7-2	TRBJ2-7	CASSLHEAVSYEQYF	TGTGCCAGCAGCTTACACGAGGCGGTCTCCTACGAGCAGTACTTC
NA	TRBD1	TRBV9	TRBJ1-2	CASSGLKGARGYGYTF	TGTGCCAGCAGCGGACTTAAGGGGGCGCGGGGCTATGGCTACACCTTC
NA	NA	TRBV29-1	TRBJ1-1	CSVNVNTEAFF	TGCAGCGTCAACGTGAACACTGAAGCTTTCTTT
NA	NA	TRBV5-6	TRBJ2-7	CASSPINEGDYEQYF	TGTGCCAGCAGCCCGATCAATGAGGGGGACTACGAGCAGTACTTC
NA	NA	TRBV30	TRBJ2-1	CAWSVKEAGGEEQFF	TGTGCCTGGAGTGTTAAGGAGGCGGGCGGGGAGGAGCAGTTCTTC
NA	TRBD2	TRBV5-1	TRBJ2-5	CASSSGLRGETQYF	TGCGCCAGCAGCTCGGGACTAAGGGGAGAGACCCAGTACTTC
NA	NA	TRBV6-1	TRBJ2-4	CASRGRVAKNIQYF	TGTGCCAGCAGGGGCAGAGTAGCCAAAAACATTCAGTACTTC
few	NA	TRBV7-6	TRBJ2-7	CASRADFTHEQYF	TGTGCCAGCAGGGCCGATTTCACCCACGAGCAGTACTTC
few	NA	TRBV5-4	TRBJ2-2	CASSGDPPGELFF	TGTGCCAGCAGCGGGGACCCGCCCGGGGAGCTGTTTTTT
NA	NA	TRBV30	TRBJ1-4	CGGGEGRNEKLFF	TGTGGCGGAGGAGAGGGACGGAATGAAAAACTGTTTTTT
NA	TRBD1	TRBV5-1	TRBJ1-2	CASSQSTGDYGYTF	TGCGCCAGCAGCCAGAGTACAGGGGACTATGGCTACACCTTC